These 15 T cell receptor beta chains originate from one sample sequenced in a study of T cell responses to AZD1222 COVID-19 vaccine. Clones were sequenced by immunoSEQ multiplex PCR, and TCRdb holds only the in-frame ones, with some missing. The repertoire consists of under 200,000 clones, with over 75% occurring once and the leading ten covering approximately 1.5%. The sequencing here drew on peripheral blood, taken on day 0 of AZD1222 vaccination. These receptors were taken from an adult in good health.

The J gene is TRBJ2-3, the V gene TRBV6-5, with 7 bases that match TRBD1. Losses at the gene ends were 5 bases for V and 6 bases for J; bases not matched to a gene: 11. The germline V gene has CDR1 MNHEY and CDR2 SVGAGI. The CDR3 is made up of 15 amino acids. The CDR3 DNA reads TGTGCCAGCAGTCACCGGGACAGTGCCTCTGATACGCAGTATTTT. It codes for CASSHRDSASDTQYF.

This sequence joins TRBV6-5 and TRBJ1-1; D might be TRBD1 (5 bases). V dropped 6 bases and J dropped 0 bases, with 11 bases sitting between them. Looked up from germline, CDR1 is MNHEY and CDR2 is SVGAGI. The CDR3 runs 14 residues. CDR3 bases: TGTGCCAGCAGGGCAGGGACGCTGAACACTGAAGCTTTCTTT. Its translation is CASRAGTLNTEAFF.

The chain combines TRBV20-1 with TRBJ1-2, with D unclear. The CDR3 contains 15 residues. CDR1 and CDR2 (germline): DFQATT, SNEGSKA (reference sequence). The ends were cut back, 3 bases at V and 8 bases at J, with 22 bases in the middle. The CDR3 DNA is TGCAGTGCTAGTGTACACGCGTTTAGAGGTGAGGGCTACACCTTC. This encodes CSASVHAFRGEGYTF.

The CDR3 DNA sequence: TGTGCCAGCAGACAGGGGGTTCACGGCTACACCTTC. Translated, it gives CASRQGVHGYTF. The gene calls are TRBV12-3 or TRBV12-4 and TRBJ1-2; 8 bases align to TRBD1. The CDR3 covers 12 residues. The junction had 5 bases not matched to a gene; V was cut back by 6 bases and J by 8 bases.

This clone was found once. The V gene is TRBV10-3, the J gene TRBJ1-1, with D unresolved. The V and J ends lost 9 bases and 1 base respectively, with 6 bases between them. Germline V CDR1 and CDR2: ENHRY, SYGVKD. CDR3 length: 11 amino acids. The DNA of the CDR3 is TGTGCCATTTCGTGGAACACTGAAGCTTTCTTT. Translated: CAISWNTEAFF.

This sequence joins TRBV18 and TRBJ1-4; 7 nucleotides line up with TRBD1. The V gene's germline CDR1 is KGHSH and CDR2 LQKENI. J lost 5 bases, V lost 3 bases, and 6 bases had no gene match. The CDR3 loop spans 15 amino acids. The CDR3 loop is CASSPDRARNEKLFF. The DNA of the CDR3 is TGTGCCAGCTCACCCGACAGGGCACGAAATGAAAAACTGTTTTTT.

CDR3 sequence reads: CASSSGYINNSPLHF. The CDR3 bases are TGTGCCAGCAGCTCAGGGTATATCAATAATTCACCCCTCCACTTT. The chain combines TRBV7-2 with TRBJ1-6, with D perhaps matching TRBD1 (5 bases). V lost 4 bases and J 5 bases, leaving 12 bases between the germline ends. The CDR3 is made up of 15 amino acids. Germline V gene data show CDR1 as SGHTA and CDR2 as FQGNSA.

This sequence joins TRBV7-9 and TRBJ1-4; D uncertain. The CDR3 has 14 residues. The ends were cut back, 6 bases at V and 5 bases at J, with 13 bases in the middle. Germline lookup yields CDR1 SEHNR and CDR2 FQNEAQ (reference sequence). CDR3 DNA sequence: TGTGCCAGCAGTCCGACTAGGCAAAATGAAAAACTGTTTTTT. Translating gives CASSPTRQNEKLFF.

V usage is TRBV7-2 and J usage is TRBJ1-2; D is unclear. Germline V gene data show CDR1 as SGHTA and CDR2 as FQGNSA. The CDR3 extends over 15 amino acids. V shed 5 bases and J shed 2 bases, with 15 bases lying between them. The CDR3 sequence is CASSIRPDTNYGYTF. Here the CDR3 DNA reads TGTGCCAGCAGCATCAGACCCGATACGAACTATGGCTACACCTTC.

The chain employs TRBV5-6 and TRBJ1-3, with no clear D. The CDR3 sequence is 14 residues long. CDR1 SGHDT and CDR2 YYEEEE come from the germline V gene. The V and J ends lost 1 base and 0 bases respectively, with 5 bases between them. CDR3 sequence: CASSLIDSGNTIYF. DNA for the CDR3: TGTGCCAGCAGCTTGATCGACTCTGGAAACACCATATATTTT.

The rearrangement uses TRBV28 and TRBJ2-2; the match to TRBD1 covers 8 bases. V was clipped by 6 bases and J by 3 bases; unmatched bases: 6. The CDR3 extends over 15 amino acids. Germline CDR1 and CDR2: MDHEN and SYDVKM. CDR3 region: CASRTGELYTGELFF. CDR3 in DNA: TGTGCCAGCAGGACAGGGGAATTGTACACCGGGGAGCTGTTTTTT. Drawing the rest from reference TRBV28 and TRBJ2-2, the complete variable domain is DVKVTQSSRYLVKRTGEKVFLECVQDMDHENMFWYRQDPGLGLRLIYFSYDVKMKEKGDIPEGYSVSREKKERFSLILESASTNQTSMYLCASRTGELYTGELFFGEGSRLTVL.

The genes are TRBV5-1 and TRBJ2-2; 8 bases map to TRBD1. The trim removed 4 bases at V and 3 bases at J, leaving 5 bases unmatched. The CDR3 is 15 amino acids. Germline V gene sequence: CDR1 SGHRS, CDR2 YFSETQ. As DNA, the CDR3 is TGCGCCAGCAGCCCGGACAGGGAGTACACCGGGGAGCTGTTTTTT. Its protein product is CASSPDREYTGELFF.

In its sample, this clone was seen once. The chain couples TRBV19 to TRBJ1-5, with 7 bases that match TRBD1. V lost 5 bases to trimming and J lost 0 bases; unmatched junction nucleotides: 10. Germline values: CDR1 LNHDA, CDR2 SQIVND (reference sequence). The CDR3 extends over 17 amino acids. In DNA form, the CDR3 reads TGTGCCAGTAGTTTCACAGGGGCGAGGGTTAGCAATCAGCCCCAGCATTTT. Protein product: CASSFTGARVSNQPQHF.

The rearrangement uses TRBV6-6 and TRBJ1-2, with D unclear. The CDR3 is 15 residues long. The V and J ends lost 0 bases and 2 bases respectively, with 10 bases between them. CDR1 and CDR2 (germline): MNHNY, SVGAGI (reference sequence). Here the CDR3 reads CASSYSAGENYGYTF. CDR3 nucleotides: TGTGCCAGCAGTTACTCGGCCGGGGAAAACTATGGCTACACCTTC.

This clone has a single count. The J gene is TRBJ2-5, the V gene TRBV3-1 (or the pseudogene TRBV3-2); TRBD2 matches at 14 bases. Germline V gives CDR1 LGHDT, CDR2 YNNKEL (reference sequence). CDR3 length: 17 residues. The V segment lost 0 bases and the J segment 4 bases; nucleotides outside the gene matches: 4. CDR3 bases: TGTGCCAGCAGCCAAGATTTCGGGACTAGCGGGGGAGAGACCCAGTACTTC. Translation gives CASSQDFGTSGGETQYF.